This passage covers 21 T cell receptor beta chains from one sample sequenced in a study of T cell changes during pregnancy in multiple sclerosis. Only in-frame clones appear in the TCRdb table, and some are missing; sequencing was by immunoSEQ multiplex PCR. This table holds about 69,000 clones, approximately 92% found once. The specimen comprised peripheral blood, sampled in the third trimester of pregnancy. These receptors were collected from a female donor in good health, enrolled as a control in a pregnancy study.

The chain recombines TRBV25-1 with TRBJ2-5, with no clear D. Per germline, CDR1 MGHDK and CDR2 SYGVNS. The CDR3 is made up of 13 amino acids. V was clipped by 5 bases and J by 5 bases, with 12 bases between them. Written as DNA, the CDR3 is TGTGCCAGCAGTCAAGGAGCCCGGGAGACCCAGTACTTC. It codes for CASSQGARETQYF.

The V call is TRBV11-2, the J call TRBJ2-1, with D perhaps TRBD1 (5 bases). V lost 6 bases and J 10 bases, leaving 16 bases between the germline ends. This CDR3 region has 13 residues. The germline gives CDR1 SGHAT, CDR2 FQNNGV. The CDR3 here is CASSLDGHAEQFF. Here the CDR3 DNA reads TGTGCCAGCAGTCTGGATGGACACGCCGAGCAGTTCTTC.

This chain uses TRBV18 with TRBJ2-5; TRBD1 agrees at 7 bases. From germline, CDR1 is KGHSH and CDR2 LQKENI. The CDR3 consists of 14 residues. The V gene end was trimmed by 0 bases and the J gene end by 5 bases; junction bases not matched to a gene: 3. In nucleotides, the CDR3 is TGTGCCAGCTCACCACCGACAGGGAAGGAGACCCAGTACTTC. Translating it yields CASSPPTGKETQYF.

The chain is built from TRBV6-5 and TRBJ2-2; TRBD2 agrees at 8 bases. This CDR3 has 15 residues. V dropped 4 bases and J dropped 2; count of bases not matched to a gene: 3. In germline, CDR1 is MNHEY, CDR2 SVGAGI. DNA of the CDR3: TGTGCCAGCAGTTTTAGCGGGGTCAACACCGGGGAGCTGTTTTTT. Translation: CASSFSGVNTGELFF.

The chain uses TRBV7-2 and TRBJ2-7, with D perhaps matching TRBD2 (6 bases). With 5 bases removed from V and 4 bases from J, the gap between germline ends came to 18 bases. This CDR3 comprises 15 residues. In germline, CDR1 is SGHTA, CDR2 FQGNSA. The CDR3 sequence: CASSLGLLTPYEQYF. DNA for the CDR3: TGTGCCAGCAGCCTAGGACTACTTACCCCATACGAGCAGTACTTC.

The count of this clone is one. This chain uses TRBV6-5 with TRBJ2-1; no firm D call. The CDR3 extends over 15 amino acids. Looked up from germline, CDR1 is MNHEY and CDR2 is SVGAGI. Trimming stripped 5 bases from V and 1 base from J, with 12 bases between. This CDR3 reads CASSLDHSSYNEQFF. The CDR3 bases are TGTGCCAGCAGTCTAGATCACTCGTCCTACAATGAGCAGTTCTTC.

The chain joins TRBV5-1 to TRBJ2-7, with TRBD1 identical over 9 bases. The CDR3 loop spans 14 amino acids. After removal of 7 bases from V and 6 bases from J, the junction contained 11 bases not matched to a gene. Looked up from germline, CDR1 is SGHRS and CDR2 is YFSETQ. The CDR3 nucleotides are TGCGCCAGCCAAGGACAGGGGATCCGCAGCGAGCAGTACTTC. It is translated as CASQGQGIRSEQYF.

This clone was seen only a few times. The chain links TRBV7-9 to TRBJ1-2; D gene ambiguous. The CDR3 is made up of 13 amino acids. Trimming cost V 5 bases and J 4 bases, with 11 bases left between them. Germline CDR1 SEHNR, CDR2 FQNEAQ (reference sequence). The CDR3 DNA sequence: TGTGCCAGCAGCCCGGGCGGGATCTATGGCTACACCTTC. Amino acid sequence: CASSPGGIYGYTF.

CDR3: CASSQDRASGNDEQYF. The CDR3 DNA is TGTGCCAGCAGCCAAGATCGCGCTAGCGGTAATGACGAGCAGTACTTC. The genes are TRBV4-2 and TRBJ2-7, with TRBD2 matching over 7 bases. V shed 0 bases, J shed 5 bases, and the junction held 10 bases outside the gene matches. The CDR3 extends over 16 amino acids. Germline V gene data show CDR1 as LGHNA and CDR2 as YNFKEQ.

The rearrangement joins TRBV23-1 to TRBJ1-1; no clear D. TRBV23-1 counts as an open reading frame of uncertain function. Trimming stripped 7 bases from V and 1 base from J, with 10 bases between. This CDR3 spans 13 amino acids. The CDR3, as DNA: TGCGCCAGCACCTCCCCACAGAACACTGAAGCTTTCTTT. Translation gives CASTSPQNTEAFF.

The chain uses TRBV5-1 and TRBJ2-3; 9 bases fit TRBD2. The CDR3 is 16 residues long. Germline V lookup: CDR1 SGHRS, CDR2 YFSETQ. After removal of 4 bases from V and 1 base from J, the junction contained 7 bases not matched to a gene. CDR3: CASSQGLAPRTDTQYF. CDR3 sequence (DNA): TGCGCCAGCAGCCAGGGACTAGCCCCTCGCACAGATACGCAGTATTTT. The full variable domain, rest sourced from reference TRBV5-1 and TRBJ2-3, is KAGVTQTPRYLIKTRGQQVTLSCSPISGHRSVSWYQQTPGQGLQFLFEYFSETQRNKGNFPGRFSGRQFSNSRSEMNVSTLELGDSALYLCASSQGLAPRTDTQYFGPGTRLTVL.

The chain couples TRBV23-1 to TRBJ2-7; D is perhaps TRBD1 (5 bases). TRBV23-1 qualifies as an ORF whose function is uncertain. The CDR3 covers 12 residues. V gave up 8 bases and J gave up 5 bases, with 13 bases separating them. The CDR3 loop reads CASVRTFHEQYF. In DNA form, the CDR3 reads TGCGCCAGCGTTCGGACATTCCACGAGCAGTACTTC.

The rearrangement links TRBV28 to TRBJ2-2; 7 positions agree with TRBD2. Trimming cost V 7 bases and J 2 bases; bases outside gene matches: 7. Germline CDR1 MDHEN, CDR2 SYDVKM. The CDR3 totals 15 residues. The DNA for the CDR3 is TGTGCCAGCACTTCCCTAGCGGAAAACACCGGGGAGCTGTTTTTT. It translates to CASTSLAENTGELFF.

J is TRBJ2-7 and V is TRBV28, with a weak D call TRBD2 (6 bases). V lost 9 bases to trimming and J lost 2 bases, with 14 bases between them. This CDR3 comprises 13 residues. Germline V gives CDR1 MDHEN, CDR2 SYDVKM. The CDR3, as DNA: TGTGCCAGTAGCGGACGGGCTCCCTACGAGCAGTACTTC. It is translated as CASSGRAPYEQYF.

The chain uses TRBV11-2 and TRBJ2-6; no clear D. Trimming cost V 4 bases and J 1 base, with 8 bases left between them. The CDR3 is 15 residues long. The germline gives CDR1 SGHAT, CDR2 FQNNGV. CDR3 DNA: TGTGCCAGCAGCTATTCTTCTTCTGGGGCCAACGTCCTGACTTTC. It specifies CASSYSSSGANVLTF.

The gene calls are TRBV5-4 and TRBJ2-3, with 12 bases identical to TRBD2. Germline loops: CDR1 SGHNT, CDR2 YYREEE (reference sequence). The CDR3 sequence is 15 residues long. The junction had 3 bases not matched to a gene; V was cut back by 4 bases and J by 3 bases. CDR3 loop: CASSVTSGGTDTQYF. The DNA of the CDR3 is TGTGCCAGCAGCGTGACTAGCGGGGGAACAGATACGCAGTATTTT.

This chain links TRBV28 with TRBJ2-1; TRBD2 matches at 11 bases. The CDR3 covers 16 residues. Losses at the gene ends were 2 bases for V and 12 bases for J; bases not matched to a gene: 12. Germline V lookup: CDR1 MDHEN, CDR2 SYDVKM. CDR3: CASSLNPRIAGGVQFF. The CDR3 DNA follows: TGTGCCAGCAGTTTAAACCCCCGAATAGCGGGAGGGGTGCAGTTCTTC.

This chain links TRBV7-2 with TRBJ2-3; D possibly corresponds to TRBD2 (6 bases). Trimming pared 2 bases from V and 6 bases from J, leaving 15 bases between. The CDR3 length is 15 residues. The germline V gene has CDR1 SGHTA and CDR2 FQGNSA. The CDR3 nucleotides are TGTGCCAGCAGCTTACGGGGCGGGAACGTTGATACGCAGTATTTT. Amino acids: CASSLRGGNVDTQYF.

V is TRBV5-1 and J is TRBJ2-1; 10 bases are shared with TRBD1. The V gene end was trimmed by 5 bases and the J gene end by 4 bases; junction bases not matched to a gene: 9. This CDR3 has 16 residues. The germline V gene has CDR1 SGHRS and CDR2 YFSETQ. CDR3 nucleotides: TGCGCCAGCAGTTCCGACCGGGACAGGGGTTACAATGAGCAGTTCTTC. It encodes CASSSDRDRGYNEQFF.

The V call is TRBV2, the J call TRBJ2-3; perhaps TRBD2 as D (6 bases). This CDR3 is built from 13 residues. Per germline, CDR1 SNHLY and CDR2 FYNNEI. V lost 6 bases and J 3 bases, leaving 10 bases between the germline ends. CDR3 nucleotide sequence: TGTGCCAGCAGCAACCGGGGGACAGATACGCAGTATTTT. Encoded protein: CASSNRGTDTQYF.

This clone is a singleton in its sample. The chain has TRBV10-3 and TRBJ2-7; TRBD1 matches at 7 bases. This CDR3 is built from 18 residues. Per germline, CDR1 ENHRY and CDR2 SYGVKD. The V gene end was trimmed by 0 bases and the J gene end by 5 bases; junction bases not matched to a gene: 16. As DNA, the CDR3 is TGTGCCATCAGTGAGTCGAAGGTATTGCAGGGGGTTTGGAACGAGCAGTACTTC. It specifies CAISESKVLQGVWNEQYF.